Listed below are T cell receptor beta chains from one sample, sequenced in a study of cytomegalovirus exposure and HLA in healthy donors. Libraries were prepared by immunoSEQ multiplex PCR; TCRdb keeps only in-frame clonotypes and omits some of them. In the table there are 150,000 to 200,000 clones, approximately 85% of which are singletons. The sequenced sample was PBMCs. These receptor sequences come from a man between 18 and 35 years old in good health and CMV-seropositive. CDR3s include the opening cysteine and the closing phenylalanine or tryptophan. The D gene is left open where the match is weak. The size of a clone is reported for some rows only, either as once, few or many, or as a class for expanded clones.

V gene	J gene	clone size	D gene	CDR3 protein	CDR3 DNA
TRBV7-2	TRBJ2-7	.	.	CASSFGWGQGMYEQYF	TGTGCCAGCAGCTTTGGGTGGGGTCAGGGAATGTACGAGCAGTACTTC
TRBV27	TRBJ2-3	.	TRBD2	CASSPQTSGGAIRTDTQYF	TGTGCCAGCAGTCCCCAGACTAGCGGGGGGGCCATACGAACAGATACGCAGTATTTT
TRBV7-9	TRBJ1-1	few	TRBD1	CASTPTGLGTEAFF	TGTGCCAGCACCCCGACAGGGTTGGGAACTGAAGCTTTCTTT
TRBV5-1	TRBJ2-3	.	TRBD1	CASSPGDRGRTTDTQYF	TGCGCCAGCAGCCCCGGGGACAGGGGAAGGACTACAGATACGCAGTATTTT
TRBV27	TRBJ2-1	.	TRBD1	CASSKGTVYNEQFF	TGTGCCAGCAGTAAAGGGACAGTCTACAATGAGCAGTTCTTC
TRBV29-1	TRBJ2-7	.	.	CSVVGAYEQYF	TGCAGCGTTGTCGGAGCCTACGAGCAGTACTTC
TRBV19	TRBJ1-1	few	.	CASSIGQINTEAFF	TGTGCCAGTAGTATTGGGCAGATTAACACTGAAGCTTTCTTT
TRBV30	TRBJ1-1	.	.	CAWSVQAPQGTEAFF	TGTGCCTGGAGTGTCCAGGCCCCCCAAGGCACTGAAGCTTTCTTT
TRBV23-1	TRBJ1-1	few	.	CAPFGNPNTEAFF	TGCGCCCCCTTCGGGAACCCCAACACTGAAGCTTTCTTT
TRBV9	TRBJ1-5	.	.	CASSVGSGETQHF	TGTGCCAGCAGCGTAGGTTCGGGGGAGACCCAGCATTTT
TRBV10-2	TRBJ2-3	.	.	CASSDRVASTDTQYF	TGCGCCAGCAGTGACAGGGTCGCTAGCACAGATACGCAGTATTTT
TRBV5-6	TRBJ2-3	.	.	CATVWGPRARMGDTQYF	TGTGCCACCGTCTGGGGCCCTAGGGCTCGAATGGGAGATACGCAGTATTTT
TRBV9	TRBJ2-3	.	TRBD2	CASSPRTSGATDTQYF	TGTGCCAGCAGCCCCCGGACTAGCGGTGCGACAGATACGCAGTATTTT
TRBV6-6	TRBJ2-1	.	TRBD1	CASSPGQINEQFF	TGTGCCAGCAGCCCGGGACAGATCAATGAGCAGTTCTTC
TRBV13	TRBJ1-1	.	TRBD1	CASSYRDSSTEAFF	TGTGCCAGCAGCTATAGGGACAGTAGCACTGAAGCTTTCTTT
TRBV6-5	TRBJ2-7	few	TRBD2	CASSRGGAPYEQYF	TGTGCCAGCAGCCGCGGGGGGGCCCCCTACGAGCAGTACTTC
TRBV11-2	TRBJ2-2	.	.	CASSPQSGVIAGELFF	TGTGCCAGCAGCCCCCAATCAGGGGTTATTGCCGGGGAGCTGTTTTTT
TRBV7-9	TRBJ1-2	.	TRBD1	CSSSLGRDRGNYGYTF	TGTTCCAGCAGCTTAGGACGGGACAGGGGGAACTATGGCTACACCTTC
TRBV9	TRBJ2-7	.	.	CASSGRSGYPNYEQYF	TGTGCCAGCAGCGGTAGGAGCGGGTATCCCAACTACGAGCAGTACTTC
TRBV19	TRBJ2-2	.	TRBD2	CASISTSGGSGELFF	TGTGCCAGTATTTCAACTAGCGGGGGGTCCGGGGAGCTGTTTTTT
TRBV29-1	TRBJ1-1	.	.	CSVGLNRVNTEAFF	TGCAGCGTTGGGCTAAACAGGGTGAACACTGAAGCTTTCTTT
TRBV10-2	TRBJ2-5	.	TRBD2	CASSEETSGGIRETQYF	TGCGCCAGCAGTGAGGAGACTAGCGGGGGGATTAGGGAGACCCAGTACTTC
TRBV18	TRBJ2-7	.	TRBD2	CASSSIPGLADEQYF	TGTGCCAGCTCATCTATACCGGGACTAGCGGACGAGCAGTACTTC
TRBV28	TRBJ2-2	once	TRBD1	CASTYDRVGAGELFF	TGTGCCAGCACCTACGACAGGGTAGGAGCCGGGGAGCTGTTTTTT
TRBV7-9	TRBJ2-7	.	.	CASSGTIQGYEQYF	TGTGCCAGCAGCGGCACCATACAGGGCTACGAGCAGTACTTC
TRBV30	TRBJ2-5	.	TRBD2	CAWSVLRGVGTQYF	TGTGCCTGGAGTGTACTCCGGGGGGTAGGGACCCAGTACTTC
TRBV28	TRBJ2-3	.	.	CASRTIRRAGDTQYF	TGTGCCAGCCGAACGATCAGGAGGGCAGGGGATACGCAGTATTTT
TRBV18	TRBJ2-2	.	.	CASSPEMNTGELFF	TGTGCCAGCTCGCCTGAGATGAACACCGGGGAGCTGTTTTTT
TRBV5-1	TRBJ2-1	.	TRBD2	CASSLAASSGGGDEQFF	TGCGCCAGCAGCTTGGCCGCTAGTAGCGGGGGCGGGGATGAGCAGTTCTTC
TRBV5-4	TRBJ1-2	.	TRBD1	CASSLKRETGDEGYTF	TGTGCCAGCAGCTTAAAACGAGAGACAGGGGACGAGGGCTACACCTTC
TRBV5-5	TRBJ1-2	.	TRBD1	CASTRSPGQGNYGYTF	TGTGCCAGCACCAGAAGTCCGGGACAGGGAAACTATGGCTACACCTTC
TRBV4-1	TRBJ2-1	.	.	CASSQAGWANEQFF	TGCGCCAGCAGCCAAGCAGGGTGGGCGAATGAGCAGTTCTTC
TRBV7-6	TRBJ2-1	.	.	CASSGPGGQSSYNEQFF	TGTGCCAGCAGCGGACCCGGGGGGCAGAGCTCCTACAATGAGCAGTTCTTC
TRBV5-1	TRBJ2-7	.	TRBD1	CASSLGQGFEQYF	TGCGCCAGCAGCTTGGGACAGGGGTTCGAGCAGTACTTC
TRBV21-1	TRBJ2-5	.	.	CASSSERGPSQETQYF	TGTGCCAGCAGCTCCGAGCGGGGACCCTCCCAAGAGACCCAGTACTTC
TRBV5-5	TRBJ2-7	.	TRBD1	CASSLIGTGRPEQYF	TGTGCCAGCAGCCTGATAGGGACAGGTCGCCCCGAGCAGTACTTC
TRBV10-1	TRBJ1-4	.	.	CASSATGSEKLFF	TGCGCCAGCAGCGCTACAGGGTCGGAAAAACTGTTTTTT
TRBV5-1	TRBJ1-1	.	TRBD1	CASSSGGWGTEAFF	TGCGCCAGCAGTTCAGGGGGCTGGGGGACTGAAGCTTTCTTT
TRBV6-5	TRBJ2-3	.	.	CASSTPPGHTDTQYF	TGTGCCAGCAGTACCCCCCCAGGCCACACAGATACGCAGTATTTT
TRBV7-2	TRBJ1-2	.	TRBD1	CASSPDRGSNYGYTF	TGTGCCAGCAGCCCGGACAGGGGATCTAACTATGGCTACACCTTC
TRBV27	TRBJ1-5	.	TRBD1	CASSPRTGRNQPQHF	TGTGCCAGCAGCCCCCGGACAGGGAGAAATCAGCCCCAGCATTTT
TRBV7-9	TRBJ2-7	.	TRBD1	CASSLNRQGDYEQYF	TGTGCCAGCAGCTTAAATCGACAGGGGGACTACGAGCAGTACTTC
TRBV28	TRBJ2-7	.	TRBD2	CASSPSGDYYEQYF	TGTGCCAGCAGTCCTAGCGGGGACTACTACGAGCAGTACTTC
TRBV7-9	TRBJ2-6	.	.	CASSSGSPGANVLTF	TGTGCCAGCAGTAGCGGCTCTCCTGGGGCCAACGTCCTGACTTTC
TRBV27	TRBJ1-1	.	.	CASRGTGKTEAFF	TGTGCCAGCAGGGGAACAGGGAAAACTGAAGCTTTCTTT
TRBV11-3	TRBJ2-5	.	TRBD2	CASSQTSGGTLETQYF	TGTGCCAGCAGCCAGACTAGCGGGGGCACTCTGGAGACCCAGTACTTC
TRBV5-1	TRBJ1-2	.	.	CASTVMTGVNYGYTF	TGCGCCAGCACCGTGATGACAGGCGTTAACTATGGCTACACCTTC
TRBV5-1	TRBJ1-2	.	TRBD1	CASSDRQGYYGYTF	TGCGCCAGCAGCGACAGACAGGGCTACTATGGCTACACCTTC
TRBV19	TRBJ1-5	.	.	CASKVGGGGQPQHF	TGTGCCAGTAAGGTTGGGGGGGGAGGTCAGCCCCAGCATTTT
TRBV28	TRBJ2-7	.	.	CASSWDGSSYEQYF	TGTGCCAGCAGTTGGGACGGGAGCTCCTACGAGCAGTACTTC
TRBV2	TRBJ2-5	.	.	CARRRNFPGLQQETQYF	TGTGCCAGGCGGAGGAACTTCCCGGGACTCCAACAAGAGACCCAGTACTTC
TRBV6-1	TRBJ2-1	.	TRBD2	CASSEGIRTSGGVGNEQFF	TGTGCCAGCAGTGAAGGTATTAGAACTAGCGGGGGTGTAGGGAATGAGCAGTTCTTC
TRBV2	TRBJ1-2	.	TRBD1	CASSPTGGRGYTF	TGTGCCAGCAGCCCAACAGGGGGACGTGGCTACACCTTC